This passage covers 17 T cell receptor beta chains from one sample sequenced in a study of T cells after yellow fever vaccination (dated by TCRdb to about 2019). The library relied on 5' RACE. The instrument was an Illumina NovaSeq 6000. TCRdb took the public reads, trimmed them with fastp at Q25, ran MiXCR for clone calling and kept in-frame beta chains. All rows with the same CDR3 protein become a single entry with the most common DNA and genes. In all, the sample holds 200,000 to 250,000 distinct CDR3 sequences, and roughly 3% of those were seen once. The top ten constitute roughly 3% of the sample. Explained via the paper, the treatment or condition label denotes: live attenuated yellow fever vaccine strain. The source was CD4+ T cells sorted from PBMCs, collected 10 days after the yellow fever booster vaccination. These receptor sequences come from a man aged 18-30 years who received the YFV17D yellow fever vaccine.

This clonotype was observed many times. The rearrangement links TRBV11-1 to TRBJ2-1, with D hard to call. V was clipped by 5 bases and J by 7 bases, with 15 bases between them. The CDR3 spans 14 residues. Germline V lookup: CDR1 SGHAT, CDR2 FQDESV (reference sequence). The CDR3 sequence: CASSQRTALNEQFF. Written as DNA, the CDR3 is TGTGCCAGCAGCCAGAGGACCGCCTTAAATGAGCAGTTCTTC. The full variable domain, in which reference TRBV11-1 and TRBJ2-1 provide the parts outside the CDR3, is EAEVAQSPRYKITEKSQAVAFWCDPISGHATLYWYRQILGQGPELLVQFQDESVVDDSQLPKDRFSAERLKGVDSTLKIQPAELGDSAMYLCASSQRTALNEQFFGPGTRLTVL.

This clonotype was seen many times. This chain connects TRBV7-9 to TRBJ2-7; TRBD1 agrees at 8 bases. CDR3 length: 15 residues. Germline V lookup: CDR1 SEHNR, CDR2 FQNEAQ (reference sequence). Trimming took 0 bases from V and 0 from J; bases not matched to a gene: 1. The CDR3 DNA reads TGTGCCAGCAGCTTAGCAACAGGGGGCTCCTACGAGCAGTACTTC. It specifies CASSLATGGSYEQYF.

This clonotype was seen a handful of times. The J gene is TRBJ1-5, the V gene TRBV2, with D unresolved. V was cut by 6 bases and J by 0 bases, with 9 bases left in between. The germline CDR1 and CDR2 sequences are SNHLY and FYNNEI. The CDR3 length is 14 residues. This chain's CDR3 is CASSGPVSNQPQHF. CDR3 nucleotides: TGTGCCAGCAGCGGACCGGTTAGCAATCAGCCCCAGCATTTT.

This clonotype was detected many times. The genes are TRBV9 and TRBJ2-2; D not certain. V was shortened by 3 bases and J by 2 bases, with 8 bases between the two germline ends. CDR3 size: 14 residues. Germline V lookup: CDR1 SGDLS, CDR2 YYNGEE. CDR3 coding DNA: TGTGCCAGCAGCGCGACGGCTAACACCGGGGAGCTGTTTTTT. This encodes CASSATANTGELFF. Full variable domain (rest looked up from reference TRBV9 and TRBJ2-2): DSGVTQTPKHLITATGQRVTLRCSPRSGDLSVYWYQQSLDQGLQFLIQYYNGEERAKGNILERFSAQQFPDLHSELNLSSLELGDSALYFCASSATANTGELFFGEGSRLTVL.

This clonotype was recorded a few times. The chain couples TRBV19 to TRBJ2-2; D perhaps matches TRBD2 (5 bases). The ends were cut back, 7 bases at V and 1 base at J, with 10 bases in the middle. There are 14 residues in the CDR3. Germline CDR1 and CDR2: LNHDA and SQIVND (reference sequence). The CDR3 nucleotides are TGTGCCAGTACCCAGGACTGGAACACCGGGGAGCTGTTTTTT. Translating gives CASTQDWNTGELFF.

There are a few counts of this clonotype. The gene calls are TRBV12-3 or TRBV12-4 and TRBJ2-2; D might be TRBD1 or TRBD2, each matching 6 bases. The length of the CDR3 is 18 residues. V was shortened by 0 bases and J by 2 bases, with 16 bases between the two germline ends. The CDR3, as DNA: TGTGCCAGCAGTTTAGCAAGGGGGAGGCGCACCAACACCGGGGAGCTGTTTTTT. Its protein product is CASSLARGRRTNTGELFF.

At least ten counts were recorded for this clonotype. The V gene is TRBV7-2, the J gene TRBJ2-3; TRBD1 might be the D (6 bases). In germline, CDR1 is SGHTA, CDR2 FQGNSA. The V end was cut by 5 bases, the J end by 2 bases, with 11 bases between. This CDR3 is 14 amino acids long. CDR3 coding DNA: TGTGCCAGCAGCCGCGACAGGAACACAGATACGCAGTATTTT. Protein sequence: CASSRDRNTDTQYF.

The table lists this clonotype with a few counts. This rearrangement joins TRBV12-3 or TRBV12-4 to TRBJ2-1, with D unresolved. V gave up 1 base and J gave up 10 bases, with 14 bases separating them. The CDR3 has 14 amino acids. The CDR3 reads CASSLGILASEQFF. CDR3 DNA sequence: TGTGCCAGCAGTTTAGGGATCCTTGCGTCCGAGCAGTTCTTC.

This clonotype was found many times. The chain couples TRBV15 to TRBJ1-5; 9 bases match TRBD1. The CDR3 runs 14 residues. The V gene's germline CDR1 is LNHNV and CDR2 YYDKDF (reference sequence). J lost 4 bases, V lost 5 bases, and 3 bases had no gene match. The CDR3 sequence: CATSGTGTNQPQHF. The CDR3 DNA reads as TGTGCCACCAGCGGGACAGGGACAAATCAGCCCCAGCATTTT.

There are a few counts of this clonotype. CDR3 region: CASSRRGRGQETQYF. For the CDR3, the DNA is TGTGCCAGCAGTCGGCGGGGCAGGGGGCAAGAGACCCAGTACTTC. The V and J genes are TRBV6-2 or TRBV6-3 and TRBJ2-5; tentative D call: TRBD1 (7 bases). The CDR3 consists of 15 residues. The germline V gene encodes CDR1 MNHEY and CDR2 SVGEGT. The V gene lost 5 bases and the J gene lost 2 bases, with 15 bases spanning the gap.

As for this clonotype: A single base separates this from a much larger clone, so it may be a read error. The gene calls are TRBV7-2 and TRBJ2-3; D is possibly TRBD1 (5 bases). The germline V gene encodes CDR1 SGHTA and CDR2 FQGNSA. There are 15 residues in the CDR3. V dropped 4 bases and J dropped 5 bases, with 16 bases sitting between them. CDR3 nucleotide sequence: TGTGCCAGCAGCTCTCTCCAGGGTCGCGGAGATACGCAGTATTTT. Amino acids: CASSSLQGRGDTQYF.

This clonotype was recorded at least ten times. The chain carries TRBV20-1 and TRBJ2-1; TRBD1 matches 10 bases. This CDR3 has 14 amino acids. Trimming cost V 2 bases and J 15 bases; bases outside gene matches: 13. From germline, CDR1 is DFQATT and CDR2 SNEGSKA (reference sequence). Written as DNA, the CDR3 is TGCAGTGCTAGAACCGGGACAGGGGCCCTAAGGCCGTTCTTC. It translates to CSARTGTGALRPFF.

Ten or more counts support this clonotype. J is TRBJ2-7 and V is TRBV9; TRBD1 matches at 7 bases. Germline lookup yields CDR1 SGDLS and CDR2 YYNGEE. This CDR3 contains 13 residues. V was clipped by 7 bases and J by 0 bases; unmatched bases: 4. CDR3 sequence (DNA): TGTGCCAGCGGGACAGACTTCTCCTACGAGCAGTACTTC. Translating it yields CASGTDFSYEQYF.

This clonotype was picked up many times. The chain recombines TRBV15 with TRBJ2-5, with D unclear. The CDR3 consists of 15 residues. With 0 bases removed from V and 2 bases from J, the gap between germline ends came to 10 bases. Germline CDR1 and CDR2: LNHNV and YYDKDF (reference sequence). In nucleotides, the CDR3 is TGTGCCACCAGCAGAGATCCTGGCAAACAAGAGACCCAGTACTTC. This encodes CATSRDPGKQETQYF.

The sample holds many counts of this clonotype. An end of the junction differs from the germline gene, which may be a read error. The genes are TRBV7-7 and TRBJ2-5; 16 nucleotides align to TRBD2. This CDR3 region has 19 residues. Germline V gives CDR1 SSHAT, CDR2 FNYEAQ (reference sequence). The CDR3, as DNA: TGTGCTAGCAGCCGAAACGCGCTTGGGACTAGCGGGGGGGCAGAGACCCAGTACTTC. As protein: CASSRNALGTSGGAETQYF.

This clonotype was seen ten or more times. The rearrangement uses TRBV6-1 and TRBJ1-2; 10 bases map to TRBD1. V was pared by 3 bases and J by 2 bases, with 3 bases of the junction left unmatched. This CDR3 contains 15 residues. Germline lookup yields CDR1 MNHNS and CDR2 SASEGT. The CDR3 here is CASSEPGQGNYGYTF. Here the CDR3 DNA reads TGTGCCAGCAGTGAGCCGGGACAGGGGAACTATGGCTACACCTTC.

This clonotype was seen only a few times. This sequence joins TRBV4-3 and TRBJ2-3, with 10 bases fitting TRBD2. V shed 1 base, J shed 4 bases, and the junction held 11 bases outside the gene matches. Germline V gene sequence: CDR1 LGHNA, CDR2 YSLEER. The CDR3 length is 18 residues. CDR3 bases: TGCGCCAGCAGCCAAGCCCTCGGGAGCGGGGGGGGCGCAGATACGCAGTATTTT. The encoded protein is CASSQALGSGGGADTQYF.